The next 10 T cell receptor beta chains were all read from a single sample in a study of tumor-infiltrating lymphocytes in primary liver carcinoma. Total RNA and DNA came together from around 20-30 mg of bulk tissue without cell sorting. Making TCR beta cDNA involved roughly 0.55 ug total RNA and a constant-region primer. A slightly modified ARM-PCR protocol with three nested multiplex PCR rounds produced these TCR beta libraries. TRBV1-TRBV30 forward primers and a C-beta reverse primer were used in the first two PCR rounds, which each ran for nine to ten cycles. TCRdb reprocessed the multiplex PCR reads with MiXCR, giving one entry per CDR3 protein. The sample lists 100,000 or so distinct CDR3 sequences, approximately 82% occurring once. Sequencing was carried out using liver tumor tissue from sampling region 3. Subset noted: tumor region T3, left-lateral pole. All receptors come from a man between 40 and 49 years old with primary liver carcinoma and hepatitis B virus infection.

V usage is TRBV5-1 and J usage is TRBJ2-5, with 9 bases lining up with TRBD2. Germline V gives CDR1 SGHRS, CDR2 YFSETQ. The CDR3 length is 14 residues. V shed 5 bases, J shed 13 bases, and the junction held 15 bases outside the gene matches. Here the CDR3 DNA reads TGCGCCAGCAGGAGCGGGAGGCTTCAAGAGTGCCGGTACTTC. Translated, it gives CASRSGRLQECRYF.

This clonotype has only a few counts. One base away lies a much larger clone, so this may be a sequencing read error. The V gene is TRBV30, the J gene TRBJ2-5; D not resolved. This CDR3 is 13 amino acids long. Trimming removed 2 bases at V and 5 bases at J, with 12 bases between. CDR1 is GTSNPN, CDR2 SVGIG, per germline (reference sequence). The CDR3 protein is CAWSSSNRETQYF. The CDR3 region has the DNA TGTGCCTGGAGTTCGTCCAACCGGGAGACCCAGTACTTC.

This clonotype showed up just once. One junction end does not reproduce the germline sequence, and a read error may be involved. This sequence joins TRBV4-1 and TRBJ2-7, with unresolved D. Germline V lookup: CDR1 MGHRA, CDR2 YSYEKL. CDR3 length: 14 amino acids. CDR3 DNA sequence: TGCGCCAGCAGTCTAAATGACGAGTCCTACGAGCAGTATTTC. Amino acid sequence: CASSLNDESYEQYF.

For this clonotype: One end of the junction varies from germline; a read error may be responsible. This rearrangement joins TRBV5-4 to TRBJ1-2, with D perhaps TRBD1 (5 bases). CDR3 size: 15 residues. Germline V gene lookup returns CDR1 SGHNT and CDR2 YYREEE (reference sequence). CDR3 in DNA: TGTGCCAGCAGCCCGGGAGGGGCAGTGGACTATGGCTACATCTTC. Translating gives CASSPGGAVDYGYIF.

This clonotype was seen a single time. Germline is not matched at one junction end, which may reflect a read error. The chain combines TRBV12-3 or TRBV12-4 with TRBJ2-7; tentatively, D is TRBD2 (5 bases). The CDR3 is made up of 15 amino acids. CDR3 DNA sequence: TGTGTCAGCAGTTCAATCCTTAGCGCTACCTACGAGCAGTACTTC. Translation: CVSSSILSATYEQYF.

Note on this clonotype: One end of the junction fails to match germline, which may point to a read error. The chain combines TRBV7-8 with TRBJ2-7; D unresolved. The CDR3 is 13 amino acids. Germline CDR1 SGHVS, CDR2 FQNEAQ. The CDR3 reads CVSSLTLNYEQYF. The CDR3 nucleotides are TGTGTCAGCAGCTTGACTCTCAACTACGAGCAGTACTTC.

On this clonotype: Since the CDR3 does not end with the conserved phenylalanine or tryptophan, this likely comes from a read error. This sequence joins TRBV28 and TRBJ1-2; maybe TRBD1 (5 bases). The germline CDR1 and CDR2 sequences are MDHEN and SYDVKM. Trimming took 4 bases from V and 1 from J, leaving 16 bases between them. The CDR3 consists of 16 residues. The CDR3 DNA reads TGTGCCAGCAGTTCCCCAGGGCAGGGAATTAACTATGGCTACACCATC. It yields the protein CASSSPGQGINYGYTI.

For this clonotype: An end of the junction does not agree with germline; a read error may underlie this. The chain uses TRBV6-2 or TRBV6-3 and TRBJ1-3; 8 nucleotides agree with TRBD1. Germline V gene lookup returns CDR1 MNHEY and CDR2 SVGEGT. This CDR3 comprises 14 residues. The chain's CDR3 is CTSSSHTGQDTIYF. The CDR3 nucleotides are TGTACCAGCAGTTCACATACGGGACAGGACACCATATATTTT.

This clonotype showed up just once. The junction differs from germline at one of its ends, possibly a read error. The chain uses TRBV28 and TRBJ1-6; D is undetermined. The CDR3 consists of 15 residues. Germline CDR1 and CDR2: MDHEN and SYDVKM. CDR3 in amino acids: CASSSREGYNSLLHF. In DNA form, the CDR3 reads TGTGCCAGCAGCTCACGGGAAGGTTATAATTCACTCCTCCACTTT.

For this clonotype: An end of the junction does not agree with germline; a read error may underlie this. The chain has TRBV5-6 and TRBJ2-1, with D perhaps assigned TRBD1 or TRBD2 (7 bases each). The germline V gene has CDR1 SGHDT and CDR2 YYEEEE. There are 17 residues in the CDR3. Written as DNA, the CDR3 is TGTGCCAGTAGCTCGAACCTACAGGGGCGGGGGTACAATGAGCATTTCTTC. Encoded protein: CASSSNLQGRGYNEHFF.